These 13 T cell receptor beta chains were all obtained from the same sample, sequenced in a study of T cells after yellow fever vaccination (dated by TCRdb to 2018 to 2020). The method was 5' RACE. Reads for this sample came from an Illumina HiSeq 2500. The public reads were run again by TCRdb, first through fastp at Q25 and then through MiXCR, and only productive beta chains were kept. Identical CDR3 protein sequences are pooled into one entry, listed with their most common genes and DNA. The sample includes some 110,000 distinct CDR3 sequences, with about 7.8% observed a single time. The top ten clonotypes cover 2.5% to 3.5% of the sample. The treatment or condition label corresponds to: live attenuated yellow fever vaccine strain. The input for sequencing was CD4+ T cells sorted from PBMCs, taken 35 to 50 days after the first yellow fever vaccination. The receptors were sampled from a man between 18 and 29 years old who received the YFV17D yellow fever vaccine.

Ten or more counts support this clonotype. V usage is TRBV7-2 and J usage is TRBJ2-3, with D unresolved. Germline CDR1 is SGHTA and CDR2 is FQGNSA. The CDR3 is 12 residues long. Between the trimmed V and J ends, which lost 11 bases and 2 bases, there was a span of 11 bases. This CDR3 reads CAVRAYTDTQYF. The CDR3 nucleotides are TGTGCCGTTAGGGCCTACACAGATACGCAGTATTTT.

V is TRBV18 and J is TRBJ2-5; perhaps TRBD1 as D (6 bases). The CDR3 consists of 14 residues. Germline CDR1 reads KGHSH; CDR2 reads LQKENI. V lost 6 bases and J lost 3, with 14 bases in between. The CDR3 region is CASSRDRTKETQYF. The CDR3 region has the DNA TGTGCCAGCTCGCGAGACAGGACCAAAGAGACCCAGTACTTC.

This clonotype was found many times. This chain joins TRBV2 and TRBJ2-7, with D possibly called TRBD1 or TRBD2 (6 bases each). The CDR3 is 13 amino acids. Germline CDR1 SNHLY, CDR2 FYNNEI. V lost 8 bases and J 0 bases, leaving 11 bases between the germline ends. CDR3 coding DNA: TGTGCCAGCGGCGGGACATTCTCCTACGAGCAGTACTTC. Protein product: CASGGTFSYEQYF.

A word on this clonotype: This may arise from a read error, as a much more abundant clone is one base away. This rearrangement joins TRBV20-1 to TRBJ1-4; perhaps TRBD1 as D (5 bases). The CDR3 sequence is 13 residues long. Germline loops: CDR1 DFQATT, CDR2 SNEGSKA (reference sequence). CDR3 coding DNA: TGCAGTGCTAGACAGGGTGCTAATGAAAGACTGTTTTTT. Residues: CSARQGANERLFF.

J is TRBJ2-1 and V is TRBV5-1; 7 bases are shared with TRBD1. V lost 5 bases, J lost 3 bases, and 23 bases stayed unmatched. CDR3 length equals 20 residues. The germline V gene encodes CDR1 SGHRS and CDR2 YFSETQ. Here the CDR3 reads CASRNTATGTPRLRYNEQFF. For the CDR3, the DNA is TGCGCCAGCAGGAATACCGCGACAGGGACCCCCCGGTTGCGCTACAATGAGCAGTTCTTC.

This clonotype appeared many times. V gene TRBV10-1 combines with J gene TRBJ2-7; D unclear. V shed 6 bases and J shed 2 bases, with 14 bases lying between them. Looked up from germline, CDR1 is WNHNN and CDR2 is SYGVQD (reference sequence). This CDR3 region has 14 residues. The CDR3 loop reads CASSPRGPPYEQYF. In DNA form, the CDR3 reads TGCGCCAGCAGCCCGAGAGGCCCCCCCTACGAGCAGTACTTC.

In this sample, this clonotype turned up many times. The gene calls are TRBV18 and TRBJ2-5; D ambiguous. V gave up 0 bases and J gave up 5 bases, with 4 bases separating them. CDR1 and CDR2 (germline): KGHSH, LQKENI. This CDR3 spans 12 amino acids. CDR3 bases: TGTGCCAGCTCACCACCGTTGGAGACCCAGTACTTC. It encodes CASSPPLETQYF.

The CDR3 nucleotides are TGTGCCAGCAGAGAAACTAGCGACCTTTACGAGCAGTACTTC. This translates into CASRETSDLYEQYF. V usage is TRBV7-2 and J usage is TRBJ2-7, with 7 positions matching TRBD2. The V gene end was trimmed by 6 bases and the J gene end by 4 bases; junction bases not matched to a gene: 9. CDR1 and CDR2 (germline): SGHTA, FQGNSA. This CDR3 spans 14 amino acids.

The sample holds many counts of this clonotype. V and J are TRBV6-5 and TRBJ1-1; D possibly corresponds to TRBD1 (6 bases). Germline V CDR1 and CDR2: MNHEY, SVGAGI. Between the trimmed V and J ends, which lost 2 bases and 0 bases, there was a span of 19 bases. This CDR3 is 18 amino acids long. In DNA, the CDR3 is TGTGCCAGCAGTTACACAATGCCGGGACAAACCATGAACACTGAAGCTTTCTTT. Residues: CASSYTMPGQTMNTEAFF.

The CDR3 is CASSPGLITDTQYF. DNA for the CDR3: TGCGCCAGCAGCCCGGGGCTTATCACAGATACGCAGTATTTT. This chain uses TRBV5-1 with TRBJ2-3; either TRBD1 or TRBD2 may fit D (5 bases each). Deletions cut 4 bases from V and 2 bases from J, with 11 bases between. The CDR3 has 14 amino acids. Germline-derived CDR1 and CDR2 are SGHRS and YFSETQ.

In its sample, this clonotype was seen a few times. The J gene is TRBJ1-1, the V gene TRBV29-1; 7 nucleotides align to TRBD1. The CDR3 totals 13 residues. Looked up from germline, CDR1 is SQVTM and CDR2 is ANQGSEA. V lost 7 bases, J lost 0 bases, and 5 bases stayed unmatched. CDR3 in DNA: TGCAGCGAGAAGGGACAGCTGAACACTGAAGCTTTCTTT. It translates to CSEKGQLNTEAFF.

This clonotype was picked up many times. The chain carries TRBV5-1 and TRBJ2-5, with TRBD1 matching over 8 bases. V lost 0 bases to trimming and J lost 5 bases; unmatched junction nucleotides: 9. CDR3 size: 16 residues. The germline V gene has CDR1 SGHRS and CDR2 YFSETQ. The CDR3 sequence: CASSLDGGQAGETQYF. DNA for the CDR3: TGCGCCAGCAGCTTGGATGGGGGACAGGCGGGGGAGACCCAGTACTTC.

The chain has TRBV6-2 or TRBV6-3 and TRBJ2-7; either TRBD1 or TRBD2 may supply D (5 bases each). The CDR3 spans 16 residues. Trimming took off 0 bases at V and 4 bases at J, with 16 bases between the two ends. The V gene's germline CDR1 is MNHEY and CDR2 SVGEGT. CDR3 loop: CASSYSLAQEEYEQYV. The CDR3 region has the DNA TGTGCCAGCAGTTACTCCCTGGCACAGGAGGAGTACGAGCAGTACGTC.